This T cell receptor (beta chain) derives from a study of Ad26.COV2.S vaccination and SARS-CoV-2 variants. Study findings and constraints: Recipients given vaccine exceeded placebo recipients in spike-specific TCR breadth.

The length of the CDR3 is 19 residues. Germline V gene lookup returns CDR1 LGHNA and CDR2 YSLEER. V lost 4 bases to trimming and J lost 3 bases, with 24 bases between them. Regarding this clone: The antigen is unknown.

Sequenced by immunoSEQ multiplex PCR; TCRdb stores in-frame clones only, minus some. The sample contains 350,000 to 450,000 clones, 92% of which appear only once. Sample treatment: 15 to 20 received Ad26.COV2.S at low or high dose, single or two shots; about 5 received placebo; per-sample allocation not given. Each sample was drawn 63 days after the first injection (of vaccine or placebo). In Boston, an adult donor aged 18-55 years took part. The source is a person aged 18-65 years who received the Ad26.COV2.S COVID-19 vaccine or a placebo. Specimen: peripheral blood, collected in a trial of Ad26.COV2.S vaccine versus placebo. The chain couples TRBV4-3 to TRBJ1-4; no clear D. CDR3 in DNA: TGCGCCAGCAGCCCATCTCCGGGTCCTTTGCCCCGAGCTAATGAAAAACTGTTTTTT. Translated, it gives CASSPSPGPLPRANEKLFF.